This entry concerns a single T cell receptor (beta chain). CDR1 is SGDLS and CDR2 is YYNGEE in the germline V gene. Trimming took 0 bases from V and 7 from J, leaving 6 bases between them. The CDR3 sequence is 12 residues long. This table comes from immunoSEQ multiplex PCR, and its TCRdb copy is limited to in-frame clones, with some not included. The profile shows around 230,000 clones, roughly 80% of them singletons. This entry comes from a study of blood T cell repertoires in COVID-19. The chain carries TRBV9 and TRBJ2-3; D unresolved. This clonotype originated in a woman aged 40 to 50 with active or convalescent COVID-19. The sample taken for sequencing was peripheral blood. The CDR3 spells CASSVEQNTQYF. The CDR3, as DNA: TGTGCCAGCAGCGTAGAACAGAATACGCAGTATTTT.